Listed below are T cell receptor beta chains from one sample, sequenced in a study of post-analysis software for immune sequencing data. TCRdb re-derived calls from the PCR reads in MiXCR, one entry per CDR3 protein. The sample has roughly 540,000 distinct CDR3 sequences, 30% to 40% seen once. The sample taken for sequencing was blood. The receptors derive from a girl younger than 18 with multiple sclerosis. CDR3s include the opening cysteine and the closing phenylalanine or tryptophan. Each record gives: D gene, clone size, V gene, J gene, CDR3 protein, CDR3 DNA. D genes are given only for firm matches. Size is omitted from some rows. Given values are once, few, many or a class for expanded clones.

>-|-|TRBV20-1|TRBJ2-7
CSVRDPGTPPYEQYF
TGCAGTGTTAGAGATCCTGGGACGCCACCCTACGAGCAGTACTTC
>TRBD2|-|TRBV4-1|TRBJ2-7
CASSQGLRLAAHEQYF
TGCGCCAGCAGCCAAGGGTTACGACTAGCGGCCCACGAGCAGTACTTC
>TRBD2|-|TRBV29-1|TRBJ2-3
CSAVAGTSTDTQYF
TGCAGCGCCGTAGCGGGGACAAGCACAGATACGCAGTATTTT
>TRBD1|-|TRBV7-9|TRBJ2-1
CASIGTENYNEQFF
TGTGCCTCGATTGGGACAGAAAATTACAATGAGCAGTTCTTC
>-|-|TRBV20-1|TRBJ2-1
CSARWHKFGREQFF
TGCAGTGCTAGATGGCACAAATTCGGACGCGAGCAGTTCTTC
>-|few|TRBV20-1|TRBJ1-2
CSATVRGKGYTF
TGCAGTGCTACGGTCCGGGGGAAAGGCTACACCTTC
>-|many|TRBV12-3/TRBV12-4|TRBJ2-1
CASSFGQGYNEQFF
TGTGCCAGCAGTTTCGGGCAGGGGTACAATGAGCAGTTCTTC
>-|few|TRBV20-1|TRBJ1-1
CSASFAGLNTEAFF
TGCAGTGCTAGTTTTGCGGGATTGAACACTGAAGCTTTCTTT
>-|few|TRBV7-9|TRBJ1-4
CASSAVATNEKLFF
TGTGCCAGCAGCGCTGTAGCAACTAATGAAAAACTGTTTTTT
>TRBD1|-|TRBV18|TRBJ2-5
CASSPQGLRQGSLGTQYF
TGTGCCAGCTCACCCCAAGGCCTAAGACAGGGGTCTTTGGGGACCCAGTACTTC
>-|-|TRBV29-1|TRBJ2-5
CNVRRIQETQYF
TGCAACGTTCGCAGGATCCAAGAGACCCAGTACTTC
>-|-|TRBV3-1|TRBJ2-4
CASSQGRLAVAKNIQYF
TGTGCCAGCAGCCAAGGAAGGCTAGCTGTAGCCAAAAACATTCAGTACTTC
>TRBD2|few|TRBV20-1|TRBJ2-3
CSATLSSGGPTDTQYF
TGCAGTGCTACCTTGTCTAGCGGGGGGCCCACAGATACGCAGTATTTT
>-|-|TRBV7-3|TRBJ1-1
CASSLAWSSEAFF
TGTGCCAGCAGCTTAGCGTGGAGCTCTGAAGCTTTCTTT
>TRBD2|-|TRBV3-1|TRBJ2-3
CVSSQPGGRGDTQYF
TGTGTCAGCAGCCAACCGGGGGGGCGGGGAGATACGCAGTATTTT
>TRBD2|-|TRBV2|TRBJ2-1
CASSQTSSNEQFF
TGTGCCAGCAGTCAGACTAGCTCCAATGAGCAGTTCTTC
>TRBD1|-|TRBV12-3/TRBV12-4|TRBJ1-1
CASSFIRTGLNTEAFF
TGTGCCAGCAGTTTTATCCGGACAGGGCTAAACACTGAAGCTTTCTTT
>TRBD2|few|TRBV13|TRBJ2-5
CASSQLTSDRRETQYF
TGTGCCAGCAGCCAATTGACTAGCGATCGTCGAGAGACCCAGTACTTC
>-|-|TRBV20-1|TRBJ1-6
CSATGFAVYNSPLHF
TGCAGTGCTACGGGGTTTGCCGTTTATAATTCACCCCTCCACTTT
>-|-|TRBV6-1|TRBJ1-1
CASTRISPGVRDTEAFF
TGTGCCAGCACCCGAATATCCCCAGGGGTGAGAGACACTGAAGCTTTCTTT
>TRBD1|-|TRBV7-3|TRBJ1-6
CASSPGPGQTGMAPHF
TGTGCCAGCAGTCCGGGGCCGGGACAGACCGGGATGGCCCCCCACTTT
>-|-|TRBV20-1|TRBJ1-2
CSAGRPPASYGYTF
TGCAGTGCTGGAAGGCCTCCGGCTTCCTATGGCTACACCTTC
>-|few|TRBV6-5|TRBJ1-1
CASGGLLNTEAFF
TGTGCCAGCGGGGGCTTGTTGAACACTGAAGCTTTCTTT
>-|-|TRBV11-3|TRBJ2-6
CASSSGVQGRGANVLTF
TGTGCCAGCAGCTCAGGCGTCCAGGGGCGTGGGGCCAACGTCCTGACTTTC
>TRBD1|few|TRBV29-1|TRBJ2-7
CSVGRDRFYEQYF
TGCAGCGTTGGGCGGGACAGGTTTTACGAGCAGTACTTC
>-|-|TRBV29-1|TRBJ2-1
CSVNSGTDYYDEQFF
TGCAGCGTAAACTCCGGGACTGACTATTACGATGAGCAGTTCTTC
>TRBD1|many|TRBV7-9|TRBJ1-1
CASSLRWGGQDTEAFF
TGTGCCAGCAGCTTAAGATGGGGGGGACAGGACACTGAAGCTTTCTTT
>TRBD1|-|TRBV6-6|TRBJ1-1
CASSIGQGANTEAFF
TGTGCCAGCAGCATCGGACAGGGGGCGAACACTGAAGCTTTCTTT
>TRBD2|-|TRBV5-6|TRBJ2-7
CASSLAPSGTYEQYF
TGTGCCAGCAGCTTGGCCCCTAGCGGTACCTACGAGCAGTACTTC
>TRBD1|few|TRBV5-1|TRBJ2-1
CASRSWDRGLDNEQFF
TGCGCCAGCAGGTCGTGGGACAGGGGTTTGGACAATGAGCAGTTCTTC
>TRBD1|-|TRBV28|TRBJ2-4
CASSPGQAQYF
TGTGCCAGCTCCCCGGGACAGGCCCAGTACTTC
>-|-|TRBV28|TRBJ2-5
CASSSQGRGTQYF
TGTGCCAGCAGTTCGCAGGGGAGGGGGACCCAGTACTTC
>TRBD1|-|TRBV7-2|TRBJ2-4
CAVHRTGGPLAKNIQYF
TGTGCCGTGCATAGGACAGGGGGCCCCCTAGCCAAAAACATTCAGTACTTC
>-|few|TRBV2|TRBJ1-2
CASSERIAYGYTF
TGTGCCAGCAGTGAAAGGATCGCCTATGGCTACACCTTC
>TRBD1|-|TRBV28|TRBJ2-1
CASGTSTGGLPVWFF
TGTGCCAGCGGCACCTCTACAGGGGGCTTACCCGTTTGGTTCTTC
>TRBD1|few|TRBV5-1|TRBJ1-1
CASSGSGTGDTEAFF
TGCGCCAGCAGCGGATCCGGGACAGGGGACACTGAAGCTTTCTTT
>-|many|TRBV7-3|TRBJ1-1
CASSDTGTQNTEAFF
TGTGCCAGCAGCGACACCGGGACACAGAACACTGAAGCTTTCTTT
>-|-|TRBV5-1|TRBJ1-3
CASSLKGSGNTIYF
TGCGCCAGCAGCTTGAAGGGATCTGGAAACACCATATATTTT
>-|few|TRBV5-1|TRBJ2-1
CASSLWTDYNEQFF
TGCGCCAGCAGCCTATGGACTGACTACAATGAGCAGTTCTTC
>-|few|TRBV4-1|TRBJ1-4
CASSHPPTGWTNEKLFF
TGCGCCAGCAGCCACCCCCCGACAGGTTGGACTAATGAAAAACTGTTTTTT
>-|-|TRBV4-1|TRBJ1-5
CASSHIGRGLINQPQHF
TGCGCCAGCAGCCATATCGGCAGAGGGTTAATCAATCAGCCCCAGCATTTT
>-|-|TRBV27|TRBJ2-2
CASSSLTVANTGELFF
TGTGCCAGCAGTTCCCTGACGGTCGCGAACACCGGGGAGCTGTTTTTT
>-|-|TRBV5-8|TRBJ1-2
CASSHGVATGGYGYTF
TGTGCCAGCAGCCACGGGGTGGCCACAGGTGGCTATGGCTACACCTTC
>-|few|TRBV4-1|TRBJ1-2
CASSGRDVANYGYTF
TGCGCCAGCAGCGGCCGGGATGTAGCTAACTATGGCTACACCTTC
>-|many|TRBV7-3|TRBJ2-1
CASSSTGNEQFF
TGTGCCAGCAGCTCCACAGGGAATGAGCAGTTCTTC
>TRBD2|-|TRBV20-1|TRBJ2-3
CSARGRGGGDTQYF
TGCAGTGCTAGGGGGCGGGGGGGCGGAGATACGCAGTATTTT
>-|-|TRBV6-4|TRBJ1-2
CASSDLAGPYGYTF
TGTGCCAGCAGTGACCTTGCAGGCCCCTATGGCTACACCTTC
>TRBD2|few|TRBV4-1|TRBJ2-7
CASSQFASGLAGADEQYF
TGCGCCAGCAGCCAATTTGCATCGGGACTAGCGGGGGCTGACGAGCAGTACTTC
>-|-|TRBV20-1|TRBJ1-1
CSARSGGREAFF
TGCAGTGCTAGGAGCGGCGGGCGGGAAGCTTTCTTT
>-|-|TRBV5-1|TRBJ2-3
CASSLGPCDTQYF
TGCGCCAGCAGCTTGGGTCCTTGTGATACGCAGTATTTT
>-|-|TRBV6-6|TRBJ1-3
CASSYSRRGNSGNTIYF
TGTGCCAGCAGTTACTCGAGAAGGGGAAACTCTGGAAACACCATATATTTT
>-|few|TRBV20-1|TRBJ1-2
CSASRELDYGYTF
TGCAGTGCTAGTAGGGAATTGGACTATGGCTACACCTTC
>TRBD2|-|TRBV20-1|TRBJ2-7
CSARGLAGPYEQYF
TGCAGTGCTAGGGGACTAGCGGGACCCTACGAGCAGTACTTC
>TRBD1|few|TRBV20-1|TRBJ1-1
CSAWDRTEAFF
TGCAGTGCCTGGGACAGGACTGAAGCTTTCTTT
>-|-|TRBV27|TRBJ1-4
CASSSGGRPNEKLFF
TGTGCCAGCAGCTCGGGGGGACGGCCAAATGAAAAACTGTTTTTT
>TRBD1|-|TRBV7-9|TRBJ1-2
CASSPWTGKDNYGYTF
TGTGCCAGCAGCCCCTGGACAGGGAAGGATAACTATGGCTACACCTTC
>-|-|TRBV4-1|TRBJ1-6
CASSLEIGNSPLHF
TGCGCCAGCAGCCTCGAGATAGGCAATTCACCCCTCCACTTT
>-|few|TRBV3-1|TRBJ2-1
CASMGPSSYNEQFF
TGTGCCAGCATGGGGCCTAGCTCCTACAATGAGCAGTTCTTC